Following are 4 T cell receptor beta chains from one sample sequenced in a study of tumor-infiltrating lymphocytes in localized non-small cell lung cancer. The data were produced by immunoSEQ multiplex PCR, yet TCRdb's version contains in-frame clones alone and is incomplete. Altogether over 10,000 clones are present, about 70% being singletons, with the ten largest covering roughly a sixth. The specimen was uninvolved lung tissue not adjacent to the tumor. Receptor source: a human donor with non-small cell lung cancer.

V gene TRBV10-3 combines with J gene TRBJ2-5; D not resolved. V was cut by 6 bases and J by 3 bases, with 11 bases left in between. The germline CDR1 and CDR2 sequences are ENHRY and SYGVKD. The CDR3 is 13 residues long. In nucleotides, the CDR3 is TGTGCCATCAGCCTCAGAATCGAAGAGACCCAGTACTTC. This encodes CAISLRIEETQYF.

V and J are TRBV7-2 and TRBJ2-5; 7 nucleotides agree with TRBD2. Germline V gives CDR1 SGHTA, CDR2 FQGNSA. The CDR3 loop spans 14 amino acids. J lost 5 bases, V lost 3 bases, and 6 bases had no gene match. As DNA, the CDR3 is TGTGCCAGCAGCTTCCAGGACGGGGGGGAGACCCAGTACTTC. It is translated as CASSFQDGGETQYF.

This clone was seen a handful of times. The rearrangement joins TRBV19 to TRBJ1-2; D is possibly TRBD1 (5 bases). Germline-derived CDR1 and CDR2 are LNHDA and SQIVND (reference sequence). This CDR3 has 15 amino acids. With 6 bases removed from V and 8 bases from J, the gap between germline ends came to 22 bases. The CDR3 bases are TGTGCCAGTAGCCCACAGGCACCCCGGCTATGGGGCTACACCTTC. It codes for CASSPQAPRLWGYTF.

The chain uses TRBV11-3 and TRBJ2-7, with 11 bases fitting TRBD2. Germline loops: CDR1 SGHNT, CDR2 YENEEA. Trimming at V came to 4 bases and at J to 3 bases, leaving 5 bases not matched to a gene. This CDR3 contains 15 residues. The CDR3 nucleotides read TGTGCCAGCAGCTCCACTAGCGGGAGCGGCTACGAGCAGTACTTC. It translates to CASSSTSGSGYEQYF.